The rows below give T cell receptor beta chains drawn from one sample of a study of shared clonotypes between healthy human individuals. The assay was immunoSEQ multiplex PCR, and TCRdb's table has in-frame clones only and misses some. The sample lists around 330,000 clones, 74% seen once, with approximately 10% in the top ten. Sequencing used memory CD4+ T cells sorted from blood. Source of these receptors: a man younger than 45 in good health. The CDR3 runs from the conserved cysteine through the conserved F or W. A D gene is named only where the DNA matches it firmly. Rows give clone size only sometimes, using once, few, many, or a class for an expanded clone.

>TRBJ2-1|-|TRBV14|-
TGTGCCAGCAGCCAAGATCCCAGCTACAATGAGCAGTTCTTC
CASSQDPSYNEQFF
>TRBJ2-1|once|TRBV5-1|TRBD2
TGCGCCAGCAGCCTGAGGACTAGCGGGAAACTTATATCCTACAATGAGCAGTTCTTC
CASSLRTSGKLISYNEQFF
>TRBJ2-2|-|TRBV11-3|-
TGTGCCAGCAGCTCCCCGGTGGTGCGGGGTCCCGGGGAGCTGTTTTTT
CASSSPVVRGPGELFF
>TRBJ2-3|few|TRBV6-4|TRBD1
TGTGCCAGCAGTGACGGGACAGGGGCAGATACGCAGTATTTT
CASSDGTGADTQYF
>TRBJ2-3|-|TRBV15|-
TGTGCCACCAGCAGAGGGTCCCCAAGCCTCTTAAGCACAGATACGCAGTATTTT
CATSRGSPSLLSTDTQYF
>TRBJ2-7|-|TRBV4-3|-
TGCGCCAGCAGCCAATTTGCGGTTGGAGAGAACTACGAGCAGTACTTC
CASSQFAVGENYEQYF
>TRBJ1-5|-|TRBV5-6|-
TGTGCCAGCAGCTTGAAGGCTCAGCCCCAGCATTTT
CASSLKAQPQHF
>TRBJ2-5|few|TRBV27|TRBD1
TGTGCCAGCAGGAACCTTAAGACAGGGGGCGGCCAAGAGACCCAGTACTTC
CASRNLKTGGGQETQYF
>TRBJ2-1|few|TRBV14|TRBD1
TGTGCCAGCAGCCAAGGGGTGGACAGGGGGCCCCATGAGCAGTTCTTC
CASSQGVDRGPHEQFF
>TRBJ2-1|once|TRBV28|TRBD2
TGTGCCAGCAGTACTACGGGACTAGTTTTCCAAGAGCAGTTCTTC
CASSTTGLVFQEQFF
>TRBJ1-2|-|TRBV4-2|TRBD1
TGTGCCAGCAGCCAAAACAGGGGGCGCGCCTATGGCTACACCTTC
CASSQNRGRAYGYTF
>TRBJ2-7|-|TRBV18|-
TGTGCCAGCTCCCCACAGGCGGCAGGGGCCTCCTACGAGCAGTACTTC
CASSPQAAGASYEQYF